This T cell receptor (beta chain) was sequenced in a study of cytomegalovirus exposure and HLA in healthy donors. Study findings and constraints: Earlier analysis found most TCR beta V segments productive about 87% or about 30% of the time.

The CDR3 runs to 14 residues. This clone was seen just once. Its specificity is unknown. With 60 Vbeta and 13 Jbeta primers, the PCR was carried out. Sequencing was performed with immunoSEQ multiplex PCR; in TCRdb, only in-frame clones are kept and a portion is missing. The sample has about 160,000 clones, approximately 90% seen once. This chain connects TRBV21-1 to TRBJ2-3; the table calls TRBD1, which could not be checked here. TRBV21-1 is recorded as a pseudogene. The sample taken for sequencing was PBMCs. The receptor was derived from a woman aged 25 to 39 in good health and CMV-seronegative. The CDR3 bases are TGTGCCAGCAGCAAGACCTACAGGGTGAATACGCAGTATTTT. The encoded protein is CASSKTYRVNTQYF.